Presented here are 23 T cell receptor beta chains from one specimen sequenced in a study of shared clonotypes between healthy human individuals. TCRdb's copy holds only in-frame clones and misses some; the assay was immunoSEQ multiplex PCR. This sample yields more than 400,000 clones, of which 90% to 97% are seen a single time; about 0.064% belongs to the top ten. Sequenced material: naive CD4+ T cells sorted from blood. The subset here: CD45RA+ positively selected. The receptors were sampled from a woman in her twenties or thirties in good health.

The genes are TRBV19 and TRBJ1-1; possible D gene TRBD1, 6 bases. V lost 6 bases, J lost 4 bases, and 15 bases lay in between. The V gene's germline CDR1 is LNHDA and CDR2 SQIVND (reference sequence). CDR3 length equals 14 residues. The CDR3, as DNA: TGTGCCAGTAGAGTATTGTCAGGGGTCACTGAAGCTTTCTTT. Protein: CASRVLSGVTEAFF.

The chain links TRBV2 to TRBJ2-7; D is uncertain. The germline V and J ends were trimmed by 6 bases and 5 bases, with 17 bases remaining between them. In germline, CDR1 is SNHLY, CDR2 FYNNEI. The CDR3 contains 14 residues. CDR3 amino acids: CASSDRRAIDEQYF. The DNA for the CDR3 is TGTGCCAGCAGCGATAGAAGGGCAATAGACGAGCAGTACTTC.

This chain uses TRBV2 with TRBJ2-1; TRBD2 agrees at 12 bases. This CDR3 spans 14 amino acids. Trimming took 5 bases from V and 8 from J; bases not matched to a gene: 4. CDR1 and CDR2 from the germline V gene are SNHLY and FYNNEI. CDR3 loop: CASSTSGRSYEQFF. DNA for the CDR3: TGTGCCAGCAGTACTAGCGGGAGGAGTTATGAGCAGTTCTTC.

The chain links TRBV28 to TRBJ2-5, with D unresolved. The CDR3 is made up of 13 amino acids. CDR1 MDHEN and CDR2 SYDVKM come from the germline V gene. Trimming shortened V by 7 bases and J by 2 bases, and 11 bases separated the two germline ends. The CDR3 nucleotides are TGTGCCAGCAAGGTAAACCAGCAAGAGACCCAGTACTTC. It is translated as CASKVNQQETQYF.

The gene calls are TRBV6-1 and TRBJ2-2; the match to TRBD2 covers 8 bases. The CDR3 consists of 15 residues. The V gene's germline CDR1 is MNHNS and CDR2 SASEGT. Germline trimming cut 6 bases from V and 7 bases from J; bases unmatched to any gene: 10. CDR3 bases: TGTGCCAGCAGGCCAAGCGGGAGCGTTAGCGGGGAGCTGTTTTTT. Its translation: CASRPSGSVSGELFF.

The V and J genes are TRBV5-4 and TRBJ2-1; 7 positions agree with TRBD1. The CDR3 contains 15 residues. The germline V gene encodes CDR1 SGHNT and CDR2 YYREEE (reference sequence). The junction had 3 bases not matched to a gene; V was cut back by 3 bases and J by 0 bases. CDR3 DNA sequence: TGTGCCAGCAGCTGGACAGGCTACTCCTACAATGAGCAGTTCTTC. Its protein is CASSWTGYSYNEQFF.

CDR3 nucleotides: TGTGCCTGCGGGACAGGGGGAAATCAGCCCCAGCATTTT. Its protein is CACGTGGNQPQHF. This chain connects TRBV19 to TRBJ1-5; 11 bases line up with TRBD1. Trimming removed 11 bases from V and 4 bases from J; junction bases left unmatched: 4. The CDR3 contains 13 residues. Germline CDR1 and CDR2: LNHDA and SQIVND (reference sequence).

This chain links TRBV2 with TRBJ2-2, with D perhaps matching TRBD2 (6 bases). Germline V gene sequence: CDR1 SNHLY, CDR2 FYNNEI. CDR3 size: 16 residues. V lost 6 bases and J 0 bases, leaving 14 bases between the germline ends. The CDR3 bases are TGTGCCAGCAGCCTTTTTCGCGGGACGAACACCGGGGAGCTGTTTTTT. Protein sequence: CASSLFRGTNTGELFF.

The J gene is TRBJ2-5, the V gene TRBV5-1; a weak D match, TRBD1 (5 bases). V gave up 1 base and J gave up 5 bases, with 9 bases separating them. Germline values: CDR1 SGHRS, CDR2 YFSETQ. The CDR3 totals 13 residues. CDR3 nucleotide sequence: TGCGCCAGCAGCTTGTTAGGGGTGGAGACCCAGTACTTC. This sequence encodes CASSLLGVETQYF.

This chain uses TRBV4-1 with TRBJ2-7; a possible D gene is TRBD2 (5 bases). Germline assignment: CDR1 MGHRA and CDR2 YSYEKL. The CDR3 sequence is 16 residues long. The V gene lost 2 bases and the J gene lost 0 bases, with 14 bases spanning the gap. The chain's CDR3 is CASSQPVRGSSYEQYF. DNA for the CDR3: TGCGCCAGCAGCCAACCAGTCAGAGGGAGCTCCTACGAGCAGTACTTC.

The chain is built from TRBV7-9 and TRBJ2-2, with 7 nucleotides matching TRBD1. This CDR3 has 15 residues. Germline assignment: CDR1 SEHNR and CDR2 FQNEAQ (reference sequence). The ends lost 7 bases at V and 1 base at J; junction bases unmatched: 6. CDR3 bases: TGTGCCAGCACCCCGGGACAGTGGAACACCGGGGAGCTGTTTTTT. As protein: CASTPGQWNTGELFF.

This clone is a singleton in its sample. This chain joins TRBV5-6 and TRBJ2-7; 8 positions agree with TRBD1. CDR1 and CDR2 from the germline V gene are SGHDT and YYEEEE. The trim removed 5 bases at V and 0 bases at J, leaving 7 bases unmatched. There are 15 residues in the CDR3. The CDR3 region is CASRRTGGSSYEQYF. CDR3 DNA: TGTGCCAGCAGAAGAACAGGGGGGAGCTCCTACGAGCAGTACTTC.

This chain uses TRBV28 with TRBJ1-2; D perhaps matches TRBD1 (5 bases). The CDR3 sequence is 15 residues long. Germline CDR1 reads MDHEN; CDR2 reads SYDVKM. Trimming removed 6 bases from V and 2 bases from J, with 16 bases in between. For the CDR3, the DNA is TGTGCCAGCAGGTGGACAAGTGTTTCAAACTATGGCTACACCTTC. Its translation is CASRWTSVSNYGYTF.

This chain connects TRBV18 to TRBJ1-2, with a possible D match to TRBD1 (6 bases). V was pared by 2 bases and J by 7 bases, with 11 bases between. CDR3 size: 13 residues. Looked up from germline, CDR1 is KGHSH and CDR2 is LQKENI. This CDR3 reads CASSPGRGIGYTF. CDR3 coding DNA: TGTGCCAGCTCACCAGGCAGGGGAATTGGCTACACCTTC.

The J gene is TRBJ2-7, the V gene TRBV28, with D possibly matching TRBD2 (5 bases). The germline V and J ends were trimmed by 3 bases and 3 bases, with 18 bases remaining between them. Per germline, CDR1 MDHEN and CDR2 SYDVKM. The CDR3 loop spans 16 amino acids. The CDR3 here is CASSFRIIGIHYEQYF. In nucleotides, the CDR3 is TGTGCCAGCAGTTTCCGCATAATCGGGATCCACTACGAGCAGTACTTC.

The chain uses TRBV5-4 and TRBJ1-2; no reliable D call. CDR1 and CDR2 from the germline V gene are SGHNT and YYREEE (reference sequence). CDR3 size: 14 residues. The V gene lost 4 bases and the J gene lost 0 bases, with 10 bases spanning the gap. The CDR3, as DNA: TGTGCCAGCAGCCCCAGGCAGCCTAACTATGGCTACACCTTC. This translates into CASSPRQPNYGYTF. Variable domain in full (rest from reference TRBV5-4 and TRBJ1-2): ETGVTQSPTHLIKTRGQQVTLRCSSQSGHNTVSWYQQALGQGPQFIFQYYREEENGRGNFPPRFSGLQFPNYSSELNVNALELDDSALYLCASSPRQPNYGYTFGSGTRLTVV.

This rearrangement joins TRBV19 to TRBJ2-1; 7 nucleotides line up with TRBD2. Germline assignment: CDR1 LNHDA and CDR2 SQIVND (reference sequence). Trimming at V came to 5 bases and at J to 5 bases, leaving 9 bases not matched to a gene. CDR3 length: 15 residues. The CDR3 protein is CASSSRDYRNNEQFF. The DNA for the CDR3 is TGTGCCAGTAGTTCCCGGGACTACCGCAACAATGAGCAGTTCTTC. Looking up the rest from reference TRBV19 and TRBJ2-1 gives the full variable domain: DGGITQSPKYLFRKEGQNVTLSCEQNLNHDAMYWYRQDPGQGLRLIYYSQIVNDFQKGDIAEGYSVSREKKESFPLTVTSAQKNPTAFYLCASSSRDYRNNEQFFGPGTRLTVL.

The CDR3 here is CASSERTLGSGANVLTF. The CDR3 bases are TGTGCCAGCAGTGAAAGGACGCTGGGCTCTGGGGCCAACGTCCTGACTTTC. The chain carries TRBV6-1 and TRBJ2-6, with D unresolved. Between the trimmed V and J ends, which lost 2 bases and 0 bases, there was a span of 11 bases. This CDR3 comprises 17 residues. CDR1 is MNHNS and CDR2 is SASEGT in the germline V gene.

CDR3 sequence reads: CASRLAGMGEQYF. The DNA of the CDR3 is TGTGCCAGCCGCCTAGCGGGAATGGGCGAGCAGTACTTC. The gene calls are TRBV13 and TRBJ2-7, with 9 bases that match TRBD2. V shed 8 bases and J 6 bases; nucleotides not matched to a gene: 8. The CDR3 is made up of 13 amino acids. Germline assignment: CDR1 PRHDT and CDR2 FYEKMQ (reference sequence). Drawing the rest from reference TRBV13 and TRBJ2-7, the complete variable domain is AAGVIQSPRHLIKEKRETATLKCYPIPRHDTVYWYQQGPGQDPQFLISFYEKMQSDKGSIPDRFSAQQFSDYHSELNMSSLELGDSALYFCASRLAGMGEQYFGPGTRLTVT.

The chain carries TRBV6-1 and TRBJ2-7; the D is unclear. The CDR3 sequence is 14 residues long. The germline gives CDR1 MNHNS, CDR2 SASEGT. The germline V and J ends were trimmed by 6 bases and 2 bases, with 14 bases remaining between them. CDR3 in DNA: TGTGCCAGCAGCCCCGGTAGGGCCCCCTACGAGCAGTACTTC. As protein: CASSPGRAPYEQYF.

A word on this clone: Additional DNA sequences in this sample encode the identical CDR3. The V call is TRBV11-2, the J call TRBJ2-5; D might be TRBD1 or TRBD2, each matching 5 bases. Germline V gives CDR1 SGHAT, CDR2 FQNNGV. The CDR3 is 13 amino acids. Trimming removed 3 bases at V and 5 bases at J, with 10 bases between. The CDR3 nucleotides read TGTGCCAGCAGCTTTGGTGAGGGGGAGACCCAGTACTTC. It encodes CASSFGEGETQYF.

The V gene is TRBV4-1, the J gene TRBJ2-7; D gene uncertain. The CDR3 extends over 13 amino acids. Trimming stripped 1 base from V and 2 bases from J, with 6 bases between. From germline, CDR1 is MGHRA and CDR2 YSYEKL. CDR3 nucleotides: TGCGCCAGCAGCCAAGTGTTTGCCTACGAGCAGTACTTC. Translated, it gives CASSQVFAYEQYF.

J is TRBJ2-7 and V is TRBV18, with a weak D call TRBD2 (7 bases). Germline V gene data show CDR1 as KGHSH and CDR2 as LQKENI. V lost 2 bases to trimming and J lost 3 bases, with 11 bases between them. The CDR3 covers 14 residues. CDR3 sequence reads: CASSPKGGHYEQYF. CDR3 sequence (DNA): TGTGCCAGCTCACCAAAGGGGGGGCACTACGAGCAGTACTTC. Looking up the rest from reference TRBV18 and TRBJ2-7 gives the full variable domain: NAGVMQNPRHLVRRRGQEARLRCSPMKGHSHVYWYRQLPEEGLKFMVYLQKENIIDESGMPKERFSAEFPKEGPSILRIQQVVRGDSAAYFCASSPKGGHYEQYFGPGTRLTVT.